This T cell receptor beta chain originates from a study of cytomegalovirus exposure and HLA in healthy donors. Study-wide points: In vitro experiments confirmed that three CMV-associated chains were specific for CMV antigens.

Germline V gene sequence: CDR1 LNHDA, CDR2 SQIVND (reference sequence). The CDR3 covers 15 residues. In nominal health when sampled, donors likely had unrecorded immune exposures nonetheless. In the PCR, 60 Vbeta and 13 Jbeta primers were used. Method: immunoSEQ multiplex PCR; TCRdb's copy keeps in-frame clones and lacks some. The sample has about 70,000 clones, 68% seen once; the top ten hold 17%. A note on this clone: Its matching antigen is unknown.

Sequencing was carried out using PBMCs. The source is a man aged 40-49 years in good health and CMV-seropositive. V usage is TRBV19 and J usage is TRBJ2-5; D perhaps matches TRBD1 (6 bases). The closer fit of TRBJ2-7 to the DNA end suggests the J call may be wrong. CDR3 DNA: TGTGCCAGTAGTGACCACAGGGCAGGGTCCTACGAGCAGTACTTC. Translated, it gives CASSDHRAGSYEQYF.